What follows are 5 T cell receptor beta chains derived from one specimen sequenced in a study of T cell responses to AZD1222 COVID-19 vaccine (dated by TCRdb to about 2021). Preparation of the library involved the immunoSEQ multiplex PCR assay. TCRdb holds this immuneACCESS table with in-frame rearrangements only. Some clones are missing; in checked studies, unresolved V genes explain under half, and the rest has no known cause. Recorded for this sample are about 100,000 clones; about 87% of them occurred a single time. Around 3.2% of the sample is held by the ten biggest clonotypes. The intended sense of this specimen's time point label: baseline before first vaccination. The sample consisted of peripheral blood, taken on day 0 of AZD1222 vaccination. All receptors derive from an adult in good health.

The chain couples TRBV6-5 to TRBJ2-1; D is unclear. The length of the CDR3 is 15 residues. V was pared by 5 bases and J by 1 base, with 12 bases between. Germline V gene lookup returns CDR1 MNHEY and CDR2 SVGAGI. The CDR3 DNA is TGTGCCAGCAGTACATTTCGTGGTTCCTACAATGAGCAGTTCTTC. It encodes CASSTFRGSYNEQFF.

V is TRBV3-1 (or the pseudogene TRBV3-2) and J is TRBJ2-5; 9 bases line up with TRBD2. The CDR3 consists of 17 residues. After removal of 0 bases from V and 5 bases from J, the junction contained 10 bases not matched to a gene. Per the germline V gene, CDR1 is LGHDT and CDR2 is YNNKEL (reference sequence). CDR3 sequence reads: CASSQEGARGGWETQYF. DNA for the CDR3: TGTGCCAGCAGCCAAGAGGGCGCGCGGGGGGGATGGGAGACCCAGTACTTC.

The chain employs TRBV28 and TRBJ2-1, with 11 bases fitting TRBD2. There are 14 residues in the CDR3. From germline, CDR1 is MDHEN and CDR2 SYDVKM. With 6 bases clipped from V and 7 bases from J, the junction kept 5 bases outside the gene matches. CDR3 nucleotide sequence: TGTGCCAGCAGACTAGCGGGGGACCAAAATGAGCAGTTCTTC. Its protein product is CASRLAGDQNEQFF.

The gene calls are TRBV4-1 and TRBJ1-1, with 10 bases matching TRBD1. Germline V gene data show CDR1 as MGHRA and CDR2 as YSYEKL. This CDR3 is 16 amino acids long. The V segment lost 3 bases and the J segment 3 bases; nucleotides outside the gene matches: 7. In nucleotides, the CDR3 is TGCGCCAGCAGCCAGTCGGGACAGGGGCGGGACACTGAAGCTTTCTTT. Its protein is CASSQSGQGRDTEAFF.

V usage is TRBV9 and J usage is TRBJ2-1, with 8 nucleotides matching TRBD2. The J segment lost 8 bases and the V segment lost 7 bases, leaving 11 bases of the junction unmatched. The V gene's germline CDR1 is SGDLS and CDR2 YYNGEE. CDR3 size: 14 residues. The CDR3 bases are TGTGCCAGCCGCCCAGCGGGGGCTTTCTATGAGCAGTTCTTC. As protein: CASRPAGAFYEQFF.